This T cell receptor (beta chain) was recorded in a study of early T cells in non-severe SARS-CoV-2 infection. At the level of the study: Sequencing of bulk RNA from unsorted whole blood was done, without chain pairing.

Individual cDNA molecules received unique molecular identifiers. TCRdb re-called the 5' RACE reads with MiXCR, one entry per CDR3 protein. Of roughly 31,000 distinct CDR3 sequences listed, roughly 5% are singletons. Trimming took 1 base from V and 8 from J, leaving 8 bases between them. Germline V lookup: CDR1 SGHTA, CDR2 FQGNSA. This CDR3 is built from 13 residues. This clonotype was picked up many times. Its specificity is unknown. Notes on the study in general: Private and CD4 specificities were missed by VDJdb matching, skewed to anti-spike CD8.

The receptor was isolated from an adult who was a healthcare worker with PCR-confirmed SARS-CoV-2 infection or an uninfected control (not recorded which). The sequenced material came from whole blood. This chain joins TRBV7-2 and TRBJ2-2; D uncertain. The CDR3, as DNA: TGTGCCAGCAGCTTAGGCTATTCGGGGGAGCTGTTTTTT. This translates into CASSLGYSGELFF.